This T cell receptor (beta chain) derives from a study of blood T cell repertoires in COVID-19. Turning to the study itself: Sample material is recorded as cDNA or gDNA derived from T cells, B-cell-depleted T cells, or PBMCs.

This CDR3 has 13 amino acids. The germline CDR1 and CDR2 sequences are ENHRY and SYGVKD. Trimming left V 3 bases short and J 6 bases short, with 11 bases between. The protocol was immunoSEQ multiplex PCR, while the TCRdb copy is restricted to in-frame clones and leaves out a portion. The table has 200,000 or so clones, about 88% seen once; the top ten hold roughly 1.7%. Sample: peripheral blood. This chain uses TRBV10-3 with TRBJ1-2; D gene ambiguous. The source is a man between 70 and 80 years old with acute or convalescent COVID-19. The CDR3 reads CAISDYPPDGYTF. The CDR3, as DNA: TGTGCCATCAGTGATTATCCTCCAGATGGCTACACCTTC.